This TCR beta chain derives from a study of Graves' ophthalmopathy and Graves' hyperthyroidism. Participants with hyperthyroidism, aged 18 to 65, were newly diagnosed with under 2 months' duration. Germline loops: CDR1 KGHDR, CDR2 SFDVKD. V lost 3 bases to trimming and J lost 8 bases, with 15 bases between them. The CDR3 has 15 amino acids. As the template, RNA transcripts were used to amplify TCR beta CDR3 regions. First-round RT-PCR with HTBI primers preceded a second-round multiplex PCR. Each CDR3 protein gets one entry after TCRdb re-called the multiplex PCR reads with MiXCR. The sample shows over a million distinct CDR3 sequences, around a third of them seen only once. This clonotype came up many times.

The TCR comes from an adult man with Graves' hyperthyroidism. Sequencing was performed on peripheral blood or thyroid tissue (not recorded which). This chain connects TRBV24-1 to TRBJ1-4; D is uncertain. Written as DNA, the CDR3 is TGTGCCACCAGTGATCCCGACCTTACCGGAGAAAAACTGTTTTTT. Its translation is CATSDPDLTGEKLFF.